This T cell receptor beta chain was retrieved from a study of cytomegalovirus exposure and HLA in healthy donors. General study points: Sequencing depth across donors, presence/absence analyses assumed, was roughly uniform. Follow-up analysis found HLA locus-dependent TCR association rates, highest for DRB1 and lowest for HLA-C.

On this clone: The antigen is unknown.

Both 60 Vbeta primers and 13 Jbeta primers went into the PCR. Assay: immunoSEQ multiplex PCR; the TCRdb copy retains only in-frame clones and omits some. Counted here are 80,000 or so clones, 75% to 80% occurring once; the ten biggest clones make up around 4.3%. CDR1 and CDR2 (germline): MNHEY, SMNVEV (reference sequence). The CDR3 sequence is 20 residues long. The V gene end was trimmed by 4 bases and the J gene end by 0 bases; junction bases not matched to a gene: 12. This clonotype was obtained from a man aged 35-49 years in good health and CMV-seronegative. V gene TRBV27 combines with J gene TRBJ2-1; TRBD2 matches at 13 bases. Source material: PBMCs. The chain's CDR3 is CASSSNLLAGGPASYNEQFF. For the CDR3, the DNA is TGTGCCAGCAGTTCTAACTTACTAGCGGGAGGGCCCGCCTCCTACAATGAGCAGTTCTTC.